Shown below are 4 T cell receptor beta chains from a single sample sequenced in a study of long-term antiretroviral therapy in people with HIV (dated by TCRdb to the early 2020s). Sequencing of the TRB variable region was done with the immunoSEQ hsTCRB v3.0 assay at survey level resolution. This immuneACCESS table, as held by TCRdb, lists in-frame sequences with V and J called but not all clones. Of the missing ones, under half trace to an unresolved V gene in checked studies; the others have no known cause. Across this sample there are 25,000 or so clones, with over 85% seen only once. Around 10% of the sample is held by the ten biggest clonotypes. The sample was unsorted PBMCs, taken 6.2 years after starting antiretroviral therapy. Receptor source: a man aged 35-49 years with HIV.

The chain employs TRBV7-2 and TRBJ1-5, with unresolved D. With 4 bases removed from V and 4 bases from J, the gap between germline ends came to 14 bases. The CDR3 has 15 residues. The germline V gene encodes CDR1 SGHTA and CDR2 FQGNSA. CDR3 amino acids: CASSSGMGSNQPQHF. The CDR3, as DNA: TGTGCCAGCAGCTCCGGCATGGGCTCAAATCAGCCCCAGCATTTT.

The gene calls are TRBV6-1 and TRBJ2-5, with 8 bases that match TRBD2. Trimming cost V 6 bases and J 2 bases; bases outside gene matches: 5. From germline, CDR1 is MNHNS and CDR2 SASEGT. This CDR3 region has 14 residues. The CDR3 spells CASSPGLVQETQYF. DNA of the CDR3: TGTGCCAGCAGCCCGGGACTAGTACAAGAGACCCAGTACTTC.

The chain employs TRBV7-2 and TRBJ2-5; no reliable D call. The CDR3 has 14 amino acids. Germline CDR1 is SGHTA and CDR2 is FQGNSA. V was clipped by 0 bases and J by 5 bases, with 10 bases between them. The CDR3 DNA follows: TGTGCCAGCAGCTTAGCGATAGTCCGGGAGACCCAGTACTTC. It codes for CASSLAIVRETQYF.

The chain uses TRBV6-6 and TRBJ1-3; D remains ambiguous. Germline V gene data show CDR1 as MNHNY and CDR2 as SVGAGI (reference sequence). Trimming took off 2 bases at V and 0 bases at J, with 8 bases between the two ends. This CDR3 is built from 15 residues. This CDR3 is CASSYGLNSGNTIYF. CDR3 in DNA: TGTGCCAGCAGTTACGGACTAAACTCTGGAAACACCATATATTTT.